What follows describes a single T cell receptor beta chain. These data belong to a study of blood T cell repertoires in COVID-19. Germline-derived CDR1 and CDR2 are SGHDT and YYEEEE. The CDR3 totals 16 residues. Losses at the gene ends were 1 base for V and 6 bases for J; bases not matched to a gene: 8. Measured with immunoSEQ multiplex PCR; TCRdb has only the in-frame clones, and not every one. Of about 400,000 clones listed, around 90% are singletons. V and J are TRBV5-6 and TRBJ2-7, with TRBD1 identical over 12 bases. The material sequenced was peripheral blood. The clonotype comes from a man aged 35-49 years with acute or convalescent COVID-19. The CDR3 region is CASSLLGQGANVEQYF. Written as DNA, the CDR3 is TGTGCCAGCAGCTTGTTGGGACAGGGGGCAAATGTCGAGCAGTACTTC.